This is a list of T cell receptor beta chains from one sample in a study of T-cell memory formation after mild COVID-19. A single record per CDR3 protein comes from TCRdb applying MiXCR to the 5' RACE reads. Among 470,000 or so distinct CDR3 sequences listed, about a sixth were seen once. The source material was PBMCs or a T cell subset sorted from them (not recorded which). Source of these receptors: a man in his late teens or twenties who had mild COVID-19 (a few samples of this study predate the infection). Cell type and time point are not known. CDR3s include the opening cysteine and the closing phenylalanine or tryptophan. A D gene is named only where the DNA matches it firmly. Rows may omit the clone size; those that give it use once, few, many or a size class.

few TRBJ2-4 NA TRBV3-1 TGTGCCAGCAGCCAAGCACCTGGAAACATTCAGTACTTC CASSQAPGNIQYF
few TRBJ2-1 NA TRBV6-6 TGTGCCAGCAGTTACCAAGCAGGGAGCTCCTACAATGAGCAGTTCTTC CASSYQAGSSYNEQFF
NA TRBJ1-3 NA TRBV6-5 TGTGCCAGCAGTTACGACGGGGGTGGAAACACCATATATTTT CASSYDGGGNTIYF
NA TRBJ2-3 NA TRBV4-1 TGCGCCAGCAGCCAATCCGGAGGAGGCACAGATACGCAGTATTTT CASSQSGGGTDTQYF
few TRBJ2-1 TRBD2 TRBV6-6 TGTGCCAGCGGGGGGGGGGAGCAGTTCTTC CASGGGEQFF
NA TRBJ1-3 NA TRBV10-1 TGCGCCAGCAGCCCCGACCGACGGGACACCATATATTTT CASSPDRRDTIYF
many TRBJ2-7 TRBD1 TRBV27 TGTGCCAGCAGCCCTCGGGACAGGGCCTACGAGCAGTACTTC CASSPRDRAYEQYF
NA TRBJ2-2 NA TRBV9 TGTGCCAGCAGCGTAGGAGGGGGAGTGGCCGGGGAGCTGTTTTTT CASSVGGGVAGELFF
NA TRBJ2-7 NA TRBV14 TGTGCCAGCAGCCTTGACCGATACTACGAGCAGTACTTC CASSLDRYYEQYF
NA TRBJ2-4 NA TRBV5-1 TGCGCCAGCAGCTCCGGAGGGGGAAAGAACATTCAGTACTTC CASSSGGGKNIQYF
NA TRBJ1-2 NA TRBV3-1 TGTGCCAGCAGCACCACGAAGCGGGGGCCGCACAACTATGGCTACACCTTC CASSTTKRGPHNYGYTF
NA TRBJ1-4 NA TRBV5-1 TGCGCCAGCAGCCCCGGGGCGGGGCGGAGTGAAAAACTGTTTTTT CASSPGAGRSEKLFF
many TRBJ1-2 TRBD1 TRBV6-4 TGTGCCAGCAGTGACTCCCCCGGGCAGGGGGCAGAGAGCTACACCTTC CASSDSPGQGAESYTF
NA TRBJ1-1 NA TRBV2 TGTGCCAGCCGAAGAAGTCCGGGTGAAGCTTTCTTT CASRRSPGEAFF
NA TRBJ2-7 NA TRBV5-1 TGCGCCAGCAGGTTTGGGGGACCGGCAGGGCAGTACTTC CASRFGGPAGQYF
NA TRBJ2-1 NA TRBV5-6 TGTGCCAGCAGCAGCCGTGCACACCTTCCCTACAATGAGCAGTTCTTC CASSSRAHLPYNEQFF
NA TRBJ2-5 NA TRBV7-2 TGTGCCAGCAGCCCCCAGGGGGGGTTGGGGGAGACCCAGTACTTC CASSPQGGLGETQYF
NA TRBJ2-3 TRBD1 TRBV12-3/TRBV12-4 TGTGCCAGCAGCTCGGGACAGCTCTTCACAGATACGCAGTATTTT CASSSGQLFTDTQYF
few TRBJ1-1 NA TRBV7-2 TGTGCCAGCAGCCTCCAGAGGGCTACTGAAGCTTTCTTT CASSLQRATEAFF
NA TRBJ1-4 NA TRBV6-6 TGTGCCAGCAGTCTACAGGGAAGTGGAGAAAAACTGTTTTTT CASSLQGSGEKLFF
NA TRBJ2-7 TRBD1 TRBV3-1 TGTGCCAGCAGCCAACCGGGACAGGGGTCCTACGAGCAGTACTTC CASSQPGQGSYEQYF
few TRBJ1-2 NA TRBV2 TGTGCCAGCCGGGGGGGGGCGAAAAGCCTCAATGGCTACACCTTC CASRGGAKSLNGYTF
few TRBJ1-5 NA TRBV3-1 TGTGCCAGCAGCCAAGTCTTCCAGAATCAGCCCCAGCATTTT CASSQVFQNQPQHF
NA TRBJ2-3 NA TRBV5-1 TGCGCCAGCAGCTTGCACAGGGTGGATACGCAGTATTTT CASSLHRVDTQYF
NA TRBJ1-1 TRBD1 TRBV19 TGTGCCAGTAGTATCTCCGGACAGGGTTTTACTGAAGCTTTCTTT CASSISGQGFTEAFF
NA TRBJ2-2 NA TRBV27 TGTGCCAGCAGTTTCCTGGCGGGGATGGGGGGCACCGGGGAGCTGTTTTTT CASSFLAGMGGTGELFF
NA TRBJ1-2 NA TRBV5-1 TGCGCCAGCAGCCTGGGAGATCCAGGCCCAGCTAACTATGGCTACACCTTC CASSLGDPGPANYGYTF
few TRBJ1-2 TRBD1 TRBV7-9 TGTGCCAGCAGCCAACCGGGACAGGCCTATGGCTACACCTTC CASSQPGQAYGYTF
NA TRBJ2-5 TRBD1 TRBV15 TGTGCCACCAGCAGTGGGGACAGGCACACTCGAGGGCTCGAGACCCAGTACTTC CATSSGDRHTRGLETQYF
NA TRBJ2-3 NA TRBV20-1 TGCAGTGCTATACCGGGTACTAGCACAGATACGCAGTATTTT CSAIPGTSTDTQYF
few TRBJ1-1 NA TRBV7-2 TGTGCCAGCAGCTTAGTCGGGTCGGGAAACACTGAAGCTTTCTTT CASSLVGSGNTEAFF
NA TRBJ2-3 TRBD2 TRBV4-1 TGCGCCAGCAGCCAGATAGCGGGGGGCATAGATACGCAGTATTTT CASSQIAGGIDTQYF
few TRBJ2-3 NA TRBV7-9 TGTGCCAGCAGGACTAGTTCCGATACGCAGTATTTT CASRTSSDTQYF
NA TRBJ2-1 TRBD2 TRBV11-1 TGTGCCAGCAGCTTCGGGACTAGCGGGGGGGCCTCTGAGCAGTTCTTC CASSFGTSGGASEQFF
NA TRBJ1-1 NA TRBV4-2 TGTGCCAGCAGCCCCTTGGGACACCTCGTTTGGGGACCCGACACTGAAGCTTTCTTT CASSPLGHLVWGPDTEAFF
NA TRBJ2-7 TRBD1 TRBV7-8 TGTGCCAGCAGTAGACAGGGTATAGACGAGCAGTACTTC CASSRQGIDEQYF
NA TRBJ1-1 TRBD1 TRBV19 TGTGCCAGTAGTAACCGCACAGGGGTGATGAACACTGAAGCTTTCTTT CASSNRTGVMNTEAFF
few TRBJ2-1 TRBD2 TRBV7-2 TGTGCCAGCAGCTCATTAGCGGGGGGGCCGGGTTTCTTC CASSSLAGGPGFF
many TRBJ1-2 NA TRBV5-1 TGCGCCAGCAGCTTCGGACAAGGCTACACCTTC CASSFGQGYTF
many TRBJ2-3 TRBD2 TRBV5-1 TGCGCCAGCAGCCTTAGCGGGGGGACTAGCACAGATACGCAGTATTTT CASSLSGGTSTDTQYF
many TRBJ1-5 NA TRBV4-3 TGCGCCAGCAGCCAAGATTTGGCCACCAATCAGCCCCAGCATTTT CASSQDLATNQPQHF
many TRBJ2-5 TRBD1 TRBV12-3/TRBV12-4 TGTGCCAGCAGTTATGGACAGGGTGTCCAAGAGACCCAGTACTTC CASSYGQGVQETQYF
few TRBJ1-1 NA TRBV5-1 TGCGCCAGCAGCACGGACCCGAACACTGAAGCTTTCTTT CASSTDPNTEAFF
NA TRBJ2-5 TRBD1 TRBV7-8 TGTGCCAGCAGCTCAGGACAGGGTTGGGAGACCCAGTACTTC CASSSGQGWETQYF
NA TRBJ1-6 NA TRBV5-1 TGCGCCAGCAGCTTGACTCCGGGACAATTTTTAAATTCACCCCTCCACTTT CASSLTPGQFLNSPLHF
few TRBJ2-2 NA TRBV7-2 TGTGCCAGCAGCTGGGGCTGGAACACCGGGGAGCTGTTTTTT CASSWGWNTGELFF